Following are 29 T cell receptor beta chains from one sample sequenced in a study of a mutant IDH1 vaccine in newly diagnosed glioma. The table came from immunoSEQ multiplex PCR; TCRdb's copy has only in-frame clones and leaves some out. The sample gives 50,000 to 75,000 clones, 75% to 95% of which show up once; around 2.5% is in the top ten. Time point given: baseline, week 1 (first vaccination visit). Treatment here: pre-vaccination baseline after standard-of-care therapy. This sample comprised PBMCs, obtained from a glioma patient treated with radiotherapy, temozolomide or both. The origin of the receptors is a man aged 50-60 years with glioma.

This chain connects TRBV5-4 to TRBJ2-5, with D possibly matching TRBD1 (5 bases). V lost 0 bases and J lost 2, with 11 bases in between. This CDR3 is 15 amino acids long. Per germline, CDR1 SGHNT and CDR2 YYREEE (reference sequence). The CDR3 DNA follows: TGTGCCAGCAGCTTGGCCTTCAGGGCACAAGAGACCCAGTACTTC. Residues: CASSLAFRAQETQYF.

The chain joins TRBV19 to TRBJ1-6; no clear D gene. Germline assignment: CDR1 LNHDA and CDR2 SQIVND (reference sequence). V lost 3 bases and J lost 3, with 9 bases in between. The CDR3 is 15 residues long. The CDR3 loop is CASSITLLYNSPLHF. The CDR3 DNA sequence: TGTGCCAGTAGTATCACCCTTCTCTATAATTCACCCCTCCACTTT.

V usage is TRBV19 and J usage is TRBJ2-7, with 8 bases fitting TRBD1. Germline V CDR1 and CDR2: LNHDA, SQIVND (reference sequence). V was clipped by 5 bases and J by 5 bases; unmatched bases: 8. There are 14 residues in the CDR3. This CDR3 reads CASSSRQGHNEQYF. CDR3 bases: TGTGCCAGTAGTTCCAGACAGGGGCATAACGAGCAGTACTTC.

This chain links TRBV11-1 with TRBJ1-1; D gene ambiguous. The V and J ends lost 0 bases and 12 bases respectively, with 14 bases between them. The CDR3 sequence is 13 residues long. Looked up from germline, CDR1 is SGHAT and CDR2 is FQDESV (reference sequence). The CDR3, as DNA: TGTGCCAGCAGCTTAGCGAGGCGGGATATGACTTTCTTT. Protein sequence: CASSLARRDMTFF.

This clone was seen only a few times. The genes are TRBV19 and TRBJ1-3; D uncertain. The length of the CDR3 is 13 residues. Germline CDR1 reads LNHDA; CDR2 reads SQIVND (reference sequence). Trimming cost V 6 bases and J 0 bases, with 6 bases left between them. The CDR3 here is CASRLISGNTIYF. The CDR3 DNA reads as TGTGCCAGTAGGCTGATCTCTGGAAACACCATATATTTT.

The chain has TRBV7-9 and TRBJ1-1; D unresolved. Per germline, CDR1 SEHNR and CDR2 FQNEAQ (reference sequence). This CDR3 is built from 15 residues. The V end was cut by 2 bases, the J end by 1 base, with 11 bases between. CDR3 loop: CASSLTHRGNTEAFF. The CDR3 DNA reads TGTGCCAGCAGCTTAACCCACCGGGGGAACACTGAAGCTTTCTTT.

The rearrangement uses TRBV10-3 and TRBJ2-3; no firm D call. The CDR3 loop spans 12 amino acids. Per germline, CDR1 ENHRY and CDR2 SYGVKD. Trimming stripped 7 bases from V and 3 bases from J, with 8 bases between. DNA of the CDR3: TGTGCCATCACTACCGGAACAGATACGCAGTATTTT. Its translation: CAITTGTDTQYF.

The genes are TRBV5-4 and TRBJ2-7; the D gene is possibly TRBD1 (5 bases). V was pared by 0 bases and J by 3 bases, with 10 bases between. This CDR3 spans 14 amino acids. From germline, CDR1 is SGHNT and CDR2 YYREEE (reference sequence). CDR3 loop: CASSLGQGSYEQYF. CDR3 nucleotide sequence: TGTGCCAGCAGCTTGGGGCAGGGAAGCTACGAGCAGTACTTC.

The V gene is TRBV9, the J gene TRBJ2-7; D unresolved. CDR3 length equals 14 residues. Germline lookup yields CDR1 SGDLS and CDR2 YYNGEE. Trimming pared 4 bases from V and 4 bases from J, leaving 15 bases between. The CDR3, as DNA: TGTGCCAGCAGCTCCCCGGAACACGGGTACGAGCAGTACTTC. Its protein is CASSSPEHGYEQYF.

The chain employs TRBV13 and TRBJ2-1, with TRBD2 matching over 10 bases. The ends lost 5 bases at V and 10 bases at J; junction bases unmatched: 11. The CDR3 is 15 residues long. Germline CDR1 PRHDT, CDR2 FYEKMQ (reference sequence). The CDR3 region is CASSLLVAGGQEQFF. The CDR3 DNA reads TGTGCCAGCAGCCTCCTGGTAGCGGGAGGCCAAGAGCAGTTCTTC.

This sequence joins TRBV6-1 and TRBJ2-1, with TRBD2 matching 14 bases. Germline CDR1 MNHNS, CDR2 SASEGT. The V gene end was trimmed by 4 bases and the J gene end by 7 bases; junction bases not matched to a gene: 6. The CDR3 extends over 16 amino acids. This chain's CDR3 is CASSVRLAGGRNEQFF. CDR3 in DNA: TGTGCCAGCAGTGTCCGACTAGCGGGGGGGCGGAATGAGCAGTTCTTC.

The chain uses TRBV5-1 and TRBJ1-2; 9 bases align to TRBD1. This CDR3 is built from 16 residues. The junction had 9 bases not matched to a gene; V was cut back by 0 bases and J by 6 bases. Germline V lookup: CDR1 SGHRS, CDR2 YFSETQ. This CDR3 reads CASSLGGTGTGNGYTF. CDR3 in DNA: TGCGCCAGCAGCTTGGGGGGGACCGGGACAGGGAATGGCTACACCTTC.

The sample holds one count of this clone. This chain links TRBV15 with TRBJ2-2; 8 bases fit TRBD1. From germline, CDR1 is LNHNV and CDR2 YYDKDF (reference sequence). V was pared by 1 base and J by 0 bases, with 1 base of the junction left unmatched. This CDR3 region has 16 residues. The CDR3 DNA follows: TGTGCCACCAGCAGAGTGGACAGGGCGAACACCGGGGAGCTGTTTTTT. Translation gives CATSRVDRANTGELFF.

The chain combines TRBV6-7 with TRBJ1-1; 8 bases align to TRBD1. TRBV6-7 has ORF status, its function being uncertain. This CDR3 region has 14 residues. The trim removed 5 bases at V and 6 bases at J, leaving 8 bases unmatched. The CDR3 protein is CASSNPDRGSEAFF. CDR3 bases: TGTGCCAGCAGTAATCCCGACAGGGGTTCTGAAGCTTTCTTT.

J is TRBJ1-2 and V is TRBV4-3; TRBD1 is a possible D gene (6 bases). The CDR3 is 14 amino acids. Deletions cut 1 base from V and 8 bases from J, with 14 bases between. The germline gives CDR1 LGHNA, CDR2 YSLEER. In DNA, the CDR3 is TGCGCCAGCAGCCAAGTAGTGCCCGGGGGCGGCTACACCTTC. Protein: CASSQVVPGGGYTF.

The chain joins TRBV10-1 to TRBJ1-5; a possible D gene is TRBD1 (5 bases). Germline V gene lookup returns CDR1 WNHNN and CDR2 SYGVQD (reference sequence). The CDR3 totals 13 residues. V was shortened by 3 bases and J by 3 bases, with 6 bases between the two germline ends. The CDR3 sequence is CASSEQANQPQHF. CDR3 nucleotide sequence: TGCGCCAGCAGTGAACAGGCCAATCAGCCCCAGCATTTT.

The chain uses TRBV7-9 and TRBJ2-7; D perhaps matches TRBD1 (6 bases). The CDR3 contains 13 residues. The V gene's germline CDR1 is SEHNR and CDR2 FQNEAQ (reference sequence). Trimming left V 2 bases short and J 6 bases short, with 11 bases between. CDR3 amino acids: CASSLSRTAEQYF. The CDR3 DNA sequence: TGTGCCAGCAGCTTAAGTAGGACAGCCGAGCAGTACTTC.

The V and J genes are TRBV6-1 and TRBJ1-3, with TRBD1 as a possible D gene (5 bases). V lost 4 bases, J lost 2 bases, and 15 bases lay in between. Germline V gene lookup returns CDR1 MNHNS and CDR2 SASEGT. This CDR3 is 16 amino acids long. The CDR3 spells CASSGTPTGAGNTIYF. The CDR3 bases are TGTGCCAGCAGTGGTACACCGACGGGGGCTGGAAACACCATATATTTT.

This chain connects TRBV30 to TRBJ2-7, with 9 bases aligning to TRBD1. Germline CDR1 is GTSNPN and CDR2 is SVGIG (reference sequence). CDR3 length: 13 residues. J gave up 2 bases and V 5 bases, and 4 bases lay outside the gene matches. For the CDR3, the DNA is TGTGCCTGGGCGACAGGGGGACCCTACGAGCAGTACTTC. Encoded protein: CAWATGGPYEQYF.

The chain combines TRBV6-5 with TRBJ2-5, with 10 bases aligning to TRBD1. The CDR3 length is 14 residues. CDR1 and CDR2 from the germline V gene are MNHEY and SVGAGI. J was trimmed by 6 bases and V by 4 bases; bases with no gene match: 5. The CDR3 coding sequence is TGTGCCAGCAGTTTGGGACAGGGGAGGAAGACCCAGTACTTC. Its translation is CASSLGQGRKTQYF.

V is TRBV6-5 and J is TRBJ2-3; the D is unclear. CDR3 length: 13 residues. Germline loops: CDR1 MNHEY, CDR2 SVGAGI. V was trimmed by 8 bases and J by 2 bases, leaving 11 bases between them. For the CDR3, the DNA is TGTGCCAGCGGCCGTACAGACACAGATACGCAGTATTTT. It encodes CASGRTDTDTQYF.

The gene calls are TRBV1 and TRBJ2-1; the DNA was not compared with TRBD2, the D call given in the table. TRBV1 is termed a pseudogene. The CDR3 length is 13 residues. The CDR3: CTSPRSRKNEQFF. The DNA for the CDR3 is TGCACCAGCCCGAGATCTAGGAAAAATGAGCAGTTCTTC.

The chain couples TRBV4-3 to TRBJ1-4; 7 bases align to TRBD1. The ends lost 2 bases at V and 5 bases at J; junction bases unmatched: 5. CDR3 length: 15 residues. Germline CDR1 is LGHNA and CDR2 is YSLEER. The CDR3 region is CASSQRTGANEKLFF. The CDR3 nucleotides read TGCGCCAGCAGCCAAAGGACAGGAGCCAATGAAAAACTGTTTTTT.

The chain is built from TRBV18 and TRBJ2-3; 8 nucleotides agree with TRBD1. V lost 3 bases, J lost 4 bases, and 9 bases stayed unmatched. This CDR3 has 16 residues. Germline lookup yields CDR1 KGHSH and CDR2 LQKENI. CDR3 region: CASSPPTGAGADTQYF. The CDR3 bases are TGTGCCAGCTCACCCCCGACAGGGGCTGGGGCAGATACGCAGTATTTT.

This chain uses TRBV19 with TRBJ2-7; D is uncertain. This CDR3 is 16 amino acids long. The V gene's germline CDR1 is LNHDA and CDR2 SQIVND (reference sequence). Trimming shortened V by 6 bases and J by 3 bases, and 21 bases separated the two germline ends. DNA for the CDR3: TGTGCCAGTAGCAATACGGTGAACAAGATACGCTACGAGCAGTACTTC. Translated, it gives CASSNTVNKIRYEQYF.

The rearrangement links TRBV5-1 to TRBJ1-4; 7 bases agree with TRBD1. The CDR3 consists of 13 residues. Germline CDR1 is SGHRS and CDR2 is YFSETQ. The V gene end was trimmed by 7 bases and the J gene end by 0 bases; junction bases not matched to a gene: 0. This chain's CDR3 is CASGTATNEKLFF. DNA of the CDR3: TGCGCCAGCGGGACAGCAACTAATGAAAAACTGTTTTTT.

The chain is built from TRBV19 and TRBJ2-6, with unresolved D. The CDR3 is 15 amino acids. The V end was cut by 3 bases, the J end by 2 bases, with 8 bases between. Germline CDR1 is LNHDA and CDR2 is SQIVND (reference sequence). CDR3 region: CASSIVGTGANVLTF. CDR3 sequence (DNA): TGTGCCAGTAGTATTGTAGGGACTGGGGCCAACGTCCTGACTTTC.

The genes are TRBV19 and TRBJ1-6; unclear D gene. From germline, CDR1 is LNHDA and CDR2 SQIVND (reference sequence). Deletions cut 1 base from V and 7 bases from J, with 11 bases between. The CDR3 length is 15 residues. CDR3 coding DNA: TGTGCCAGTAGTATAGTAGCGGGGAACAATTCACCCCTCCACTTT. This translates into CASSIVAGNNSPLHF. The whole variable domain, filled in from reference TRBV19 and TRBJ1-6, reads DGGITQSPKYLFRKEGQNVTLSCEQNLNHDAMYWYRQDPGQGLRLIYYSQIVNDFQKGDIAEGYSVSREKKESFPLTVTSAQKNPTAFYLCASSIVAGNNSPLHFGNGTRLTVT.

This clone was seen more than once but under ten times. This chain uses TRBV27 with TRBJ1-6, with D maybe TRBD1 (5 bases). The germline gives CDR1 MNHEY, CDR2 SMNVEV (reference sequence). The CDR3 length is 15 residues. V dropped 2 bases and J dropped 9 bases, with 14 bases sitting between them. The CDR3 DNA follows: TGTGCCAGCAGTTTAGTGGGGGGAAGGGGTTCACCCCTCCACTTT. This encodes CASSLVGGRGSPLHF.